What follows is one T cell receptor (beta chain) and its context. Its antigen remains unknown. These data belong to a study of OX40 agonist ivuxolimab in advanced cancers. Study-wide background: Partial responses occurred in three patients (one hepatocellular carcinoma, two cutaneous melanoma).

Assay used: immunoSEQ multiplex PCR; TCRdb lists only in-frame clones, some missing. The repertoire holds approximately 90,000 clones, with about 88% as singletons. CDR3 length equals 12 residues. The germline CDR1 and CDR2 sequences are SNHLY and FYNNEI. Trimming left V 4 bases short and J 9 bases short, with 10 bases between. Study observations and caveats: There were also nonresponders showing low normalized T-cell clonal expansion. Antigen specificity was not determined for the expanded peripheral T cells.

The sample in question was CD4+ or CD8+ T cells sorted from blood, obtained in a trial of the OX40 agonist ivuxolimab. V is TRBV2 and J is TRBJ2-1; D ambiguous. The source of this sequence is an adult with an advanced solid tumor such as melanoma, head and neck, liver or kidney cancer. The CDR3 reads CASSVPGSEQFF. The DNA of the CDR3 is TGTGCCAGCAGTGTACCAGGATCTGAGCAGTTCTTC.